This T cell receptor (beta chain) was recorded in a study of blood T cell repertoires in COVID-19. Overall study context: Both acute and convalescent COVID-19 samples were obtained from the United States, Italy and Spain.

All enrollees were roughly 18 to 95 years old and from 20 to 25 US areas. This table comes from immunoSEQ multiplex PCR, and its TCRdb copy is limited to in-frame clones, with some not included. Among 250,000 to 300,000 clones listed, around 83% were seen once. CDR1 and CDR2 from the germline V gene are SGHKS and YYEKEE (reference sequence). Trimming stripped 4 bases from V and 7 bases from J, with 30 bases between. The CDR3 covers 18 residues. The rearrangement uses TRBV5-5 and TRBJ2-7; perhaps TRBD2 as D (6 bases). This receptor was obtained from a woman between 50 and 59 years old who had been exposed to COVID-19. Sequencing input: PBMCs or T cells enriched from blood (not recorded which). The CDR3 bases are TGTGCCAGCAGCCCACGCCCCGGGAGACCTACAATGAATCCGGAGCAGTACTTC. Amino acid sequence: CASSPRPGRPTMNPEQYF.